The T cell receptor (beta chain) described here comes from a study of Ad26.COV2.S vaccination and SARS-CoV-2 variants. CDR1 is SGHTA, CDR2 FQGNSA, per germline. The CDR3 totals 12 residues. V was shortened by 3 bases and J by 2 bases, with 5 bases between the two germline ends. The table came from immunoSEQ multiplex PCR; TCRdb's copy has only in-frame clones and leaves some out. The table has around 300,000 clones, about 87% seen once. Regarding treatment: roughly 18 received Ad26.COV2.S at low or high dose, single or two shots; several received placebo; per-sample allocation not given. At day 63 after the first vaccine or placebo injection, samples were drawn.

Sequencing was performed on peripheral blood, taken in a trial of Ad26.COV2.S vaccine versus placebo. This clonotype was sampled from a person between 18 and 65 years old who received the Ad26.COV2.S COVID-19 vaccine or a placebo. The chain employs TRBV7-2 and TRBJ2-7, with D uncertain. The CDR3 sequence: CASSFAAYEQYF. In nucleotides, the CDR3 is TGTGCCAGCAGCTTCGCAGCCTACGAGCAGTACTTC.